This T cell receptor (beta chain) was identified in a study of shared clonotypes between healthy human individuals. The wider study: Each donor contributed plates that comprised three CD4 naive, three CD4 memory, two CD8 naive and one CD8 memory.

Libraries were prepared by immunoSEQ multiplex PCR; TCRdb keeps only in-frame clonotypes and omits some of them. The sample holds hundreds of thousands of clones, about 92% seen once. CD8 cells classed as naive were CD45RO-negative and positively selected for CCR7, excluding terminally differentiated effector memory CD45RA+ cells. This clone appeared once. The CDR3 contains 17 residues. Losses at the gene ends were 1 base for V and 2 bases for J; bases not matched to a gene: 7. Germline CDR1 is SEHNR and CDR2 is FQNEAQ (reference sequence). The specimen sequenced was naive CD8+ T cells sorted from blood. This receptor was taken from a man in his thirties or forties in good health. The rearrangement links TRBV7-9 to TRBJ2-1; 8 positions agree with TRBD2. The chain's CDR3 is CASSLGPGTSPYNEQFF. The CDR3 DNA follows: TGTGCCAGCAGCTTAGGTCCGGGGACTAGTCCCTACAATGAGCAGTTCTTC.